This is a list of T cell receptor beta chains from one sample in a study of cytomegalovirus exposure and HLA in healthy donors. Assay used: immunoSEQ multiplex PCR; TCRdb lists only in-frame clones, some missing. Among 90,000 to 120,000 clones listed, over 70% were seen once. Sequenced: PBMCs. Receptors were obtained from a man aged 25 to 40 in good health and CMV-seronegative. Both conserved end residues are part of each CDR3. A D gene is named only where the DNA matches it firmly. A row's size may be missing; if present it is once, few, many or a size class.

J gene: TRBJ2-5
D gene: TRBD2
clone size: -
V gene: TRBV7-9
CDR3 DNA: TGTGCCAGCAGCGCGACTAGCGGGGTTTCGGAGACCCAGTACTTC
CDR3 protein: CASSATSGVSETQYF

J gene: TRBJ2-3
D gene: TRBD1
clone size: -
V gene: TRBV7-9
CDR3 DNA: TGTGCCAGCAACGTCCAGGGGGCAACAGATACGCAGTATTTT
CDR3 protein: CASNVQGATDTQYF

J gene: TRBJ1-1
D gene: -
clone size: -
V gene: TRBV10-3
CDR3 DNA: TGTGCCATCAGATGGACAGAGAACACTGAAGCTTTCTTT
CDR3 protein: CAIRWTENTEAFF

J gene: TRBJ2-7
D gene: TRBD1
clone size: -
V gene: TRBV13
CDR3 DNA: TGTGCCAGCAGCCCCAGACAGGGCCACTACGAGCAGTACTTC
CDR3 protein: CASSPRQGHYEQYF

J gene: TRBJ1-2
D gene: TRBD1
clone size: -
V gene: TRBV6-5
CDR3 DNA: TGTGCCAGCAGTTCCACCGGGACAGCTCCCTATGGCTACACCTTC
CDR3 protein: CASSSTGTAPYGYTF

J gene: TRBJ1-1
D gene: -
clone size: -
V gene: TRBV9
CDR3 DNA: TGTGCCAGCAGCCCTACAGAAGATGAAGCTTTCTTT
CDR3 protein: CASSPTEDEAFF

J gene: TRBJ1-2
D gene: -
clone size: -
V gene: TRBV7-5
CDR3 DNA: TGTGCCAGAAGCCCGACAAAAGACGATAACTATGGCTACACCTTC
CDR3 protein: CARSPTKDDNYGYTF

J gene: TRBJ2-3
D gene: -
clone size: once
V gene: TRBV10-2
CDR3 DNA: TGCGCCAGCTCCACAGGGTATGGAACAGATACGCAGTATTTT
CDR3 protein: CASSTGYGTDTQYF

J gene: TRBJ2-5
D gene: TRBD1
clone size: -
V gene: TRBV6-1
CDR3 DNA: TGTGCCAGCCGGACAGGGTTAGAGACCCAGTACTTC
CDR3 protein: CASRTGLETQYF

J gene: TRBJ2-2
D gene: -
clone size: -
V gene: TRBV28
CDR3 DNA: TGTGCCAGCAGTTTGAGGAGCGGAAGGACCGGGGAGCTGTTTTTT
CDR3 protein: CASSLRSGRTGELFF

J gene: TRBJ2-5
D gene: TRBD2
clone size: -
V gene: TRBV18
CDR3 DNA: TGTGCCAGCTCTCCGGGGGGGTCGGAGACCCAGTACTTC
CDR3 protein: CASSPGGSETQYF

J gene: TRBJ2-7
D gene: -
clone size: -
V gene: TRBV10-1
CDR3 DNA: TGCGCCAGCAGTCAGGGATCGGGCTACGAGCAGTACTTC
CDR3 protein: CASSQGSGYEQYF

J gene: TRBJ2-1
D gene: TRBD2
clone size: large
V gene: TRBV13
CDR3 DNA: TGTGCCAGCAGTCGACTAGCGGGGGAATACAATGAGCAGTTCTTC
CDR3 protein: CASSRLAGEYNEQFF

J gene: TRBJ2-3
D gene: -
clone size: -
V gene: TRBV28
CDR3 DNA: TGTGCCAGCAGGTCTCAACTAGCACTAGATACGCAGTATTTT
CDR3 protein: CASRSQLALDTQYF

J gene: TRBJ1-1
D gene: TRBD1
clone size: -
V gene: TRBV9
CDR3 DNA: TGTGCCAGCAGAGGGACAGGAGCCACTGAAGCTTTCTTT
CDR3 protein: CASRGTGATEAFF

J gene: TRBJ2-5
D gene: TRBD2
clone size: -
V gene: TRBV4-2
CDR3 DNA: TGTGCCAGCAGCCAAGATGCGGGGGGCCGAGAGACCCAGTACTTC
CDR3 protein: CASSQDAGGRETQYF

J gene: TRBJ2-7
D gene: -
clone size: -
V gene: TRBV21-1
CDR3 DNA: TGTGCCAGCAGCAAAGTAACGGGACTAGCGGTCTCCTACGAGCAGTACTTC
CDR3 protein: CASSKVTGLAVSYEQYF

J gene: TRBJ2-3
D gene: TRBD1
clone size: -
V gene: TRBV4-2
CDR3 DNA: TGTGCCAGCAGCCGAGCAAAGACGGACAGGGGTAGAGATACGCAGTATTTT
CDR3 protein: CASSRAKTDRGRDTQYF

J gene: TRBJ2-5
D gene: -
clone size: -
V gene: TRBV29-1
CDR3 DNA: TGCAGCGTCCTAGGGGGGGGGACCCAGTACTTC
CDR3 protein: CSVLGGGTQYF

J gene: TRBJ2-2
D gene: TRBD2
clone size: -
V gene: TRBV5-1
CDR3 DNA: TGCGCCAGCAGCTTGGGAAGCGGGGGACTCATTTCGGGGACCGGGGAGCTGTTTTTT
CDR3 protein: CASSLGSGGLISGTGELFF

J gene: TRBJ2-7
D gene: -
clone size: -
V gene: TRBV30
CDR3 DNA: TGTGCCTGGAGCGGAAGAGGGATGAGGGGGTCCTACGAGCAGTACTTC
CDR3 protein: CAWSGRGMRGSYEQYF

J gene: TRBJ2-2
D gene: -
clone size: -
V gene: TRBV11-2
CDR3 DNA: TGTGCCAGCAGCTTTTCAGGGGAGACCGGGGAGCTGTTTTTT
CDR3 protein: CASSFSGETGELFF

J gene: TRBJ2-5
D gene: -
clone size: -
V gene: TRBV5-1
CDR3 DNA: TGCGCCAGCAGCTTGCAAACTAGCCGGGAGACCCAGTACTTC
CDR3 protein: CASSLQTSRETQYF

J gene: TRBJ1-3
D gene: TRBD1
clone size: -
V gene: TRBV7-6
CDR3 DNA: TGTGCCATGGCGGACAGGCCTGGAAACACCATATATTTT
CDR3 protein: CAMADRPGNTIYF

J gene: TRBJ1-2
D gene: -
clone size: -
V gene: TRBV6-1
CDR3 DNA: TGTGCCAGCATAGGAGGCGCTCCAAAGGGGGGGGGCTACACCTTC
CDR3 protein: CASIGGAPKGGGYTF

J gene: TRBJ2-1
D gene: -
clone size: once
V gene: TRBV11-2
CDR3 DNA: TGTGCCAGCAGCTTAGCGGGGAGATACAATGAGCAGTTCTTC
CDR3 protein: CASSLAGRYNEQFF

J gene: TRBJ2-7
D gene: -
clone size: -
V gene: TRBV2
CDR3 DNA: TGTGCCAGCAGTGAGGATAGGGGATGGACGAACTACGAGCAGTACTTC
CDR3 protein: CASSEDRGWTNYEQYF

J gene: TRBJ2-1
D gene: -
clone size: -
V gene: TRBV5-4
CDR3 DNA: TGTGCCAGCAGCGCCCCGCCGGCGGGCTCCTACAATGAGCAGTTCTTC
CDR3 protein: CASSAPPAGSYNEQFF

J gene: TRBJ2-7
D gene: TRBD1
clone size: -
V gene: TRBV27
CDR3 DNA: TGTGCCAGCAGTCCGGGACAGTTCCTCTACGAGCAGTACTTC
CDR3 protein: CASSPGQFLYEQYF

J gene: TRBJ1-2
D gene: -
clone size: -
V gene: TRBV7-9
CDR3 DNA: TGTGCCAGCAGCCCCGGGGGGGCCTATGGCTACACCTTC
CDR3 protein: CASSPGGAYGYTF

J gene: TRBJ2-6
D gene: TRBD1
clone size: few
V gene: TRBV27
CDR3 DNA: TGTGCCAGCAGTTTAAACGGACAGGGATCTCGACCTGGGGCCAACGTCCTGACTTTC
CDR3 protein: CASSLNGQGSRPGANVLTF

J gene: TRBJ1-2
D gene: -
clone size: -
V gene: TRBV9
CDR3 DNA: TGTGCCAGCAGCCCCGGGGGAATTGAAGGCTACACCTTC
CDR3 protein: CASSPGGIEGYTF

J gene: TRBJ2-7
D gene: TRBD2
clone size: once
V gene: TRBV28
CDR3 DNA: TGTGCCAGCAGTTTCCAGCGGGGCCCCTACGAGCAGTACTTC
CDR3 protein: CASSFQRGPYEQYF

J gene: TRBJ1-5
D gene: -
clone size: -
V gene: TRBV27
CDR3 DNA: TGTGCCAGCAGTTTCTTCAGGGGAGGCAATCAGCCCCAGCATTTT
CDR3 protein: CASSFFRGGNQPQHF

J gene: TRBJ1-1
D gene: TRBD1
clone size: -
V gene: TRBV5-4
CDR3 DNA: TGTGCCAGCAGCTTGTACGACAGGGAAAACACTGAAGCTTTCTTT
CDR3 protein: CASSLYDRENTEAFF

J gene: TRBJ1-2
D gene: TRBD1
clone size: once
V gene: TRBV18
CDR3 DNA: TGTGCCAGCTCACCATCAGGGGGCGGTGATGGCTACACCTTC
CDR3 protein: CASSPSGGGDGYTF

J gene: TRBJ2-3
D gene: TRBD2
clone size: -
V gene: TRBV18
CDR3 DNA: TGTGCCAGCTCACCGAGCGGGGGGCCCAGCACAGATACGCAGTATTTT
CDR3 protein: CASSPSGGPSTDTQYF

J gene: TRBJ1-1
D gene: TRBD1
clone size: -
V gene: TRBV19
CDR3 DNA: TGTGCCACCAAACAGGGGGATGCTTTCTTT
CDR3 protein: CATKQGDAFF

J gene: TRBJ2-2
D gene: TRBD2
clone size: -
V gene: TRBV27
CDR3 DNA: TGTGCCAGCAGTTCCCCCACTAGCGGGGGCCCCGAAAGTGGCACCGGGGAGCTGTTTTTT
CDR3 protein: CASSSPTSGGPESGTGELFF

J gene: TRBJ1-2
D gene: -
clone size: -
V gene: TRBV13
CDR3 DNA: TGTGCCAGCACCGGGGAGCGGGGCAACTATGGCTACACCTTC
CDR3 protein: CASTGERGNYGYTF

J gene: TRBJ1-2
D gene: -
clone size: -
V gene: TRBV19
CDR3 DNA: TGTGCCAGTAGTCTGGGCCCCATGGCTGGCTACACCTTC
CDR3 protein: CASSLGPMAGYTF

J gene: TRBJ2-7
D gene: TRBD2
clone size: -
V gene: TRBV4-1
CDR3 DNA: TGCGCCAGCAGCCGAGAGACTAGCGGGAGCTACGAGCAGTACTTC
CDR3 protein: CASSRETSGSYEQYF

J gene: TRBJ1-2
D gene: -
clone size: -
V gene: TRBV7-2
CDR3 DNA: TGTGCCAGCAGCCCAGCGGGGGTCGGCTACACCTTC
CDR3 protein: CASSPAGVGYTF

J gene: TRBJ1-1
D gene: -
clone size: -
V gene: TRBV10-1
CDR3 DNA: TGCGCCAGCAGTGAGAGTCGGCGGGGGTTGGGGAACACTGAAGCTTTCTTT
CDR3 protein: CASSESRRGLGNTEAFF

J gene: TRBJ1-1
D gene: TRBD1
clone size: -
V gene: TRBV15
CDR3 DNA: TGTGCCACCAGCACGGGACAGGGGCTCACTGAAGCTTTCTTT
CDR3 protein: CATSTGQGLTEAFF